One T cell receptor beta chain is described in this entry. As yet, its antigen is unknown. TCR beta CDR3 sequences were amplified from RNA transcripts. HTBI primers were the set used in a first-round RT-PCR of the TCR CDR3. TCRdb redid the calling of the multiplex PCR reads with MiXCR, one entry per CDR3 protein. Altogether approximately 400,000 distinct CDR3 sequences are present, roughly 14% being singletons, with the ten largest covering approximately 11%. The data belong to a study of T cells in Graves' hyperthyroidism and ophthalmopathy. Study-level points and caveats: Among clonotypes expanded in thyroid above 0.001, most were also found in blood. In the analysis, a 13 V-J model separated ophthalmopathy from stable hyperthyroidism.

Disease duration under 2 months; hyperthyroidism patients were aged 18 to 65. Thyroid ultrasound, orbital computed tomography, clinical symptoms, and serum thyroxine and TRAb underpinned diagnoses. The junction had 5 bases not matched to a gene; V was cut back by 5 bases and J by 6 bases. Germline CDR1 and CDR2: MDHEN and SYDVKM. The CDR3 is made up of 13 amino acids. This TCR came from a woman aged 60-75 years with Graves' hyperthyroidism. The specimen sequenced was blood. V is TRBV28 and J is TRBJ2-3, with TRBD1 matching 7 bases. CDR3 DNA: TGTGCCAGCAGTAACTACAGGGGTGATACGCAGTATTTT. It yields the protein CASSNYRGDTQYF.